The source of this TCR beta chain is a study of beta chain features in type 1 diabetes (dated by TCRdb to about 2018). Notes on the research overall: No differences in mean age, gender distribution, total cell number or subset yield were found between patients and healthy donors. Across all samples, around 100 million sorted cells were examined, and cell number per subset correlated strongly with RNA yield. In the study, recently diagnosed type 1 diabetes patients and matched healthy donors were compared on the TCRB repertoires of their sorted circulating CD4+ T cell subsets. Regulatory and stem cell-like memory subsets were obtained from only 8 patients and roughly 8 healthy donors, while naive and central memory subsets were obtained from all 30 or so donors.

Spanning cysteine to phenylalanine, the CDR3 consists of 15 amino acids. Here the CDR3 DNA is all that survives: 45 bases in frame from base 1. Looking up the germline V gene yields CDR1 SGHTA and CDR2 FQGTGA. The trim is 5 bases for V and 0 bases for J, with a gap of 10 bases between the germline ends. Results and caveats for the whole study, not just this receptor: In all four CD4+ subsets, TCRB CDR3 length was moderately but significantly shorter in type 1 diabetes patients. Because the HLA sub-analyses included only small numbers of individuals, any influence of HLA type on TCRB rearrangement was left unresolved. PCR may preferentially amplify shorter templates, but because patient and control samples were amplified and corrected together, any resulting skew would affect both groups equally. At VDJ recombination sites, type 1 diabetes patients had fewer insertions and more deleted nucleotides, which implies abnormalities in thymic rearrangement. Sequencing cDNA rather than genomic DNA could over-represent highly expressing activated cells, although activation and CD3 levels did not differ between groups. Naive, central memory and regulatory TCRB repertoires appeared to be more alike among patients than among healthy donors.

With respect to this clone: There is no known antigen for this receptor. Per-nucleotide qualities are absent, and no much larger clonotype sits a single base away.

From each donor, a single peripheral blood sample of roughly 0.11 L on average was drawn into heparinised tubes. Using a panel that included CD45RO, CCR7, CD25, CD127, CD95 and CD27, naive, central memory, regulatory and stem cell-like memory CD4+ T cells were sorted on a BD FACSAria II. A purity above 98% was achieved for all sorted populations. PBMCs were isolated right away by Lymphoprep density gradient centrifugation and were stained directly, without culture. So that batch effects would be minimized, each experiment stained and sorted samples in pairs, pairing one healthy donor with one patient. The entire isolated RNA was reverse transcribed using the High Capacity cDNA Reverse Transcription Kit, and thus expressed TCRB transcripts were sequenced. Naive, central memory and regulatory T cell samples underwent deep immunoSEQ sequencing, averaging about 3.57 million total reads per sample. Sorted cells were lysed in RLT buffer, and RNA was extracted using DNase-treated RNeasy Micro or Mini kits according to cell number. To prevent cross-contamination, each cell subset was processed individually, whereas patient and healthy donor samples were processed jointly. TCRB sequences were amplified from cDNA with the immunoSEQ multiplex PCR, producing 87-bp fragments spanning the CDR3 region. Amplicons were sequenced on the Illumina HiSeq platform. Turning to the authors' computational methods: Synthetic template baselines were used to correct PCR bias computationally, reads within Hamming distance 2 were collapsed together, and singletons that could not be merged were discarded. Reads were aligned against IMGT to assign V, D and J genes, CDR3 length and insertions or deletions at six rearrangement sites. Within each subset, clonotype counts were normalized to the number of sorted cells before true diversity and Gini coefficients were calculated with the tcR R package. The overlap coefficient, calculated on TCRB nucleotide sequences, was used to measure repertoire sharing. Out-of-frame TCRB sequences from naive cells were analyzed to stand in for the pre-selection repertoire. The table comes from immuneACCESS by way of TCRdb, which keeps in-frame sequences with V and J called. Part of the clones is missing from these tables; in studies checked, under half for an unresolved V gene and the rest for unknown reasons. V, J and clone size are taken as reported in that table, and D and trimming were inferred from the DNA itself. For this sample the table gives some 250,000 clones, of which 9.5% to 13% were detected only once. The leading ten clones occupy about 0.018% of the sample.

This clonotype was sampled from a young man with type 1 diabetes. In this chain, TRBV7-3 is recombined with TRBJ2-2, and the D gene may be TRBD1, 6 bases matching. Sequencing input: naive CD4+ T cells from blood. In the paper's terms, the cell subset or site label means: true naive CD4+ T cells. Here is the DNA: TGTGCCAGCAGCAGCGGACAGCCGAACACCGGGGAGCTGTTTTTT. This is translated as CASSSGQPNTGELFF.